A selection of T cell receptor beta chains follows, all from one sample in a study of control samples from healthy donors and cancer patients. The method was immunoSEQ multiplex PCR; TCRdb's version includes in-frame clones alone and lacks a portion of them. The table has fewer than 200,000 clones, around 90% seen once. The sample comprised blood. The receptor source for this set is a woman aged 50 to 60 in good health. The CDR3 runs from the conserved cysteine through the conserved F or W. The D gene is left open where the match is weak. Clone size is given for some rows only: seen once, a few or many times, or a class if the clone is expanded.

D: .
size: once
V: TRBV16
J: TRBJ1-2
CDR3: CASSQFGQGSTF
DNA: .

D: TRBD1
size: .
V: TRBV30
J: TRBJ1-6
CDR3: CAWTRGPSPLHF
DNA: TGTGCCTGGACCAGGGGGCCTTCACCCCTCCACTTT

D: TRBD1
size: .
V: TRBV6-2/TRBV6-3
J: TRBJ2-2
CDR3: CASSRQTGLNTGELFF
DNA: TGTGCCAGCAGTCGTCAGACAGGGCTGAACACCGGGGAGCTGTTTTTT

D: TRBD1
size: .
V: TRBV28
J: TRBJ1-5
CDR3: CASSALIQGITQHF
DNA: TGTGCCAGCAGTGCCTTAATACAGGGGATTACCCAGCATTTT

D: .
size: .
V: TRBV6-5
J: TRBJ2-5
CDR3: CASSYYETQYF
DNA: TGTGCCAGCAGTTACTATGAGACCCAGTACTTC

D: .
size: once
V: TRBV28
J: TRBJ1-2
CDR3: CASRAAGGVSYGYTF
DNA: TGTGCCAGCAGAGCGGCGGGGGGGGTATCCTATGGCTACACCTTC

D: .
size: .
V: TRBV10-3
J: TRBJ1-2
CDR3: CAISEWESYGYTF
DNA: TGTGCCATCAGTGAGTGGGAGAGCTATGGCTACACCTTC

D: .
size: .
V: TRBV12-3/TRBV12-4
J: TRBJ1-2
CDR3: CASGRAGNYGYTF
DNA: TGTGCCAGCGGCAGGGCCGGGAACTATGGCTACACCTTC

D: .
size: .
V: TRBV3-1/TRBV3-2
J: TRBJ2-3
CDR3: CASASGTDTQYF
DNA: TGTGCCAGCGCTAGCGGCACAGATACGCAGTATTTT

D: .
size: .
V: TRBV7-2
J: TRBJ1-5
CDR3: CASSLVNGAQPQHF
DNA: TGTGCCAGCAGCTTAGTAAACGGTGCTCAGCCCCAGCATTTT

D: .
size: few
V: TRBV6-6
J: TRBJ1-1
CDR3: CASSYHDGTEAFF
DNA: TGTGCCAGCAGTTACCACGATGGCACTGAAGCTTTCTTT

D: .
size: few
V: TRBV3-1/TRBV3-2
J: TRBJ1-5
CDR3: CASSQGGNNQPQHF
DNA: TGTGCCAGCAGCCAGGGGGGTAACAATCAGCCCCAGCATTTT

D: .
size: .
V: TRBV7-9
J: TRBJ2-5
CDR3: CASSRLGRRQETQYF
DNA: TGTGCCAGCAGCCGACTCGGACGGAGACAAGAGACCCAGTACTTC

D: .
size: .
V: TRBV7-2
J: TRBJ2-1
CDR3: CASSLAFSNEQFF
DNA: TGTGCCAGCAGCTTAGCCTTTAGCAATGAGCAGTTCTTC

D: .
size: once
V: TRBV2
J: TRBJ1-5
CDR3: CASRGGGSEPQHF
DNA: TGTGCCTCCCGAGGGGGGGGGTCGGAGCCCCAGCATTTT

D: .
size: .
V: TRBV6-2/TRBV6-3
J: TRBJ1-2
CDR3: CASSYVTVNYGYTF
DNA: TGTGCCAGCAGTTACGTGACGGTTAACTATGGCTACACCTTC